This T cell receptor (beta chain) was profiled in a study of early T cells in non-severe SARS-CoV-2 infection. Study at large: Chains from this unsorted whole-blood bulk RNA could not be paired.

V shed 7 bases and J shed 0 bases, with 13 bases lying between them. CDR3 length: 14 amino acids. From germline, CDR1 is SQVTM and CDR2 ANQGSEA. Individual cDNA molecules were tagged with unique molecular identifiers, the study reported. Using its own MiXCR run on the 5' RACE reads, TCRdb lists one record per CDR3 protein. The sample lists about 110,000 distinct CDR3 sequences, around 10% seen once, with 3% to 3.5% in the top ten. The source of this sequence is an adult who was a healthcare worker with PCR-confirmed SARS-CoV-2 infection or an uninfected control (not recorded which). V gene TRBV29-1 combines with J gene TRBJ1-3; D is unresolved. Sequences were obtained from whole blood. CDR3 sequence (DNA): TGCAGCGCCAGGTCAGGAAACTCTGGAAACACCATATATTTT. It is translated as CSARSGNSGNTIYF. Filled out from reference TRBV29-1 and TRBJ1-3, the complete variable domain reads SAVISQKPSRDICQRGTSLTIQCQVDSQVTMMFWYRQQPGQSLTLIATANQGSEATYESGFVIDKFPISRPNLTFSTLTVSNMSPEDSSIYLCSARSGNSGNTIYFGEGSWLTVV.